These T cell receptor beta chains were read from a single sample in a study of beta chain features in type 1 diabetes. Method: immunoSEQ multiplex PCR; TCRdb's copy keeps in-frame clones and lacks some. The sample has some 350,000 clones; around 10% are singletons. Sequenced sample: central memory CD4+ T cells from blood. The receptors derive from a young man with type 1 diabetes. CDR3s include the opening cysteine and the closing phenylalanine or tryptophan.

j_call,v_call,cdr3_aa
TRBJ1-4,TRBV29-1,CSVTPGQRNEKLFF
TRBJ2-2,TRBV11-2,CASSLRETGELFF
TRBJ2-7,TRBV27,CASNRQGAREQYF
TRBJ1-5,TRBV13,CASRSQGLLNQPQHF
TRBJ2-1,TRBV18,CASSPPGLVGHEQFF
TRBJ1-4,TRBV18,CASSPPSSATNEKLFF
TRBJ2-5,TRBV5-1,CASSLGRLQETQYF
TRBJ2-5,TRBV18,CASSPRGPETQYF
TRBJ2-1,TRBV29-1,CSIIRTSISEQFF
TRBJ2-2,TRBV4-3,CASSRLAGEVTGELFF
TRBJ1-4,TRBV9,CASSPGTGGDEKLFF
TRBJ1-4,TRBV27,CASSLKGNQAANEKLFF
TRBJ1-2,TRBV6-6,CASSAGGVYGYTF
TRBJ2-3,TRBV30,CAWQLTSGSSDTQYF
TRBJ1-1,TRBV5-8,CASSPDFYTEAFF
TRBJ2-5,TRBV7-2,CASSLSAGGLETQYF
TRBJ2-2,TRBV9,CASSVETLGELFF
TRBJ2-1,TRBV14,CASSQNSYNEQFF
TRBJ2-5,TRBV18,CASSPTGGPGTQYF
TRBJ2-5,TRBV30,CAWRTDQETQYF
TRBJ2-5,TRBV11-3,CASSLEGGRETQYF
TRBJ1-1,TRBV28,CASGQTGTNTEAFF
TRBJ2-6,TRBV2,CASSLVRSGANVLTF
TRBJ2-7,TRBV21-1,CASSKGKDRESYEQYF
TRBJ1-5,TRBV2,CASRESNQPQHF
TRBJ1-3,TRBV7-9,CASSSTTAGNTIYF
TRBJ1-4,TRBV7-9,CASSLPQSSEKLFF
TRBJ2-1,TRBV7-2,CASSLLGTSVYSEQFF
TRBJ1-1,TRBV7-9,CASSSIQGATAEAFF
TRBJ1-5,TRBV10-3,CASSQQGAFNQPQHF
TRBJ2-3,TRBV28,CASVLGDWQEDTQYF
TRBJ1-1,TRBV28,CASSLPRGIMGNRNTEAFF
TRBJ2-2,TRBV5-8,CASSSGTGGTYTGELFF
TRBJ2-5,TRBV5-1,CASSLDTGQETQYF
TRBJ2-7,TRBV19,CASSIRYSQSYEQYF
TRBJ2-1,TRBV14,CASSQDRVGNWAYNEQFF
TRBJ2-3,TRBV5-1,CASSDTGGTDTRYF
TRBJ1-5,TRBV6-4,CASSYGGSNQPQHF
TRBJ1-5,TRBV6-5,CASSYGGGQPYQPQHF
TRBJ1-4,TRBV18,CATTRSGSEDEKLFF
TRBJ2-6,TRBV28,CASSLGRGGANVLTF
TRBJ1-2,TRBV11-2,CASSEELYGYTF
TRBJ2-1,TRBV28,CASSAESRGQFF
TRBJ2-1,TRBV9,CASSLWSGDDEQFF
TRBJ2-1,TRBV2,CASSGLAGGYNEQFF
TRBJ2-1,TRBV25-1,CASSDGKRSYNEQFF
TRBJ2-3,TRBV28,CASSRLGQNTDTQYF